A single sample gave rise to the 26 T cell receptor beta chains below, sequenced in a study of T cells of healthy individuals. One entry per CDR3 protein results from TCRdb running MiXCR on the 5' RACE reads. The sample gives some 100,000 distinct CDR3 sequences, approximately 18% of which show up once; about 6.2% is in the top ten. Source of these receptors: a human donor in good health.

This clonotype was seen only a few times. The chain uses TRBV7-9 and TRBJ2-2, with a weak D call TRBD2 (6 bases). Between the trimmed V and J ends, which lost 0 bases and 1 base, there was a span of 9 bases. Germline lookup yields CDR1 SEHNR and CDR2 FQNEAQ (reference sequence). CDR3 size: 16 residues. The CDR3 bases are TGTGCCAGCAGCTTAGCGGGAGGCCAGAACACCGGGGAGCTGTTTTTT. Amino acid sequence: CASSLAGGQNTGELFF.

This clonotype has more than one count but fewer than ten. The chain carries TRBV27 and TRBJ1-5, with 12 nucleotides matching TRBD1. The CDR3 runs 19 residues. The germline V gene has CDR1 MNHEY and CDR2 SMNVEV (reference sequence). J was trimmed by 0 bases and V by 4 bases; bases with no gene match: 10. In DNA form, the CDR3 reads TGTGCCAGCAGTTCCTCCGGGACAGGGGGCCTGGTTAGCAATCAGCCCCAGCATTTT. Translated, it gives CASSSSGTGGLVSNQPQHF.

This clonotype was recorded only once. The chain carries TRBV5-1 and TRBJ2-1, with 9 positions matching TRBD2. The germline V gene encodes CDR1 SGHRS and CDR2 YFSETQ. V was clipped by 5 bases and J by 5 bases; unmatched bases: 5. This CDR3 spans 14 amino acids. The CDR3 sequence is CASRAGGPDNEQFF. CDR3 DNA: TGCGCCAGCAGGGCGGGAGGGCCGGACAATGAGCAGTTCTTC. The variable domain in full, with the rest retrieved from reference TRBV5-1 and TRBJ2-1, is KAGVTQTPRYLIKTRGQQVTLSCSPISGHRSVSWYQQTPGQGLQFLFEYFSETQRNKGNFPGRFSGRQFSNSRSEMNVSTLELGDSALYLCASRAGGPDNEQFFGPGTRLTVL.

The chain has TRBV28 and TRBJ1-1; the D gene is possibly TRBD1 (6 bases). Germline lookup yields CDR1 MDHEN and CDR2 SYDVKM. The germline V and J ends were trimmed by 8 bases and 1 base, with 17 bases remaining between them. The CDR3 is 15 residues long. CDR3 in amino acids: CASAVQGRANTEAFF. The CDR3 DNA is TGTGCCAGCGCTGTACAGGGCAGGGCGAACACTGAAGCTTTCTTT.

This clonotype was detected many times. In nucleotides, the CDR3 is TGTGCCAGCAGCTCGTACGCTACTAGCACAGATACGCAGTATTTT. This codes for CASSSYATSTDTQYF. The chain joins TRBV7-9 to TRBJ2-3; D is ambiguous. Germline V CDR1 and CDR2: SEHNR, FQNEAQ (reference sequence). The length of the CDR3 is 15 residues. V lost 4 bases to trimming and J lost 0 bases, with 11 bases between them.

The chain joins TRBV7-2 to TRBJ2-5; D is unresolved. The CDR3 covers 12 residues. The V gene's germline CDR1 is SGHTA and CDR2 FQGNSA. V was shortened by 5 bases and J by 5 bases, with 9 bases between the two germline ends. CDR3 protein: CASSPLLETQYF. The CDR3 DNA reads TGTGCCAGCAGCCCCCTTTTGGAGACCCAGTACTTC.

The CDR3 DNA is TGCGCCAGCAGCCAAGGTCGCGAGCAGTACTTC. Its protein is CASSQGREQYF. V usage is TRBV4-1 and J usage is TRBJ2-7; D is unresolved. Trimming removed 1 base at V and 6 bases at J, with 4 bases between. Germline V CDR1 and CDR2: MGHRA, YSYEKL. This CDR3 comprises 11 residues.

This clonotype came up many times. The CDR3 DNA follows: TGTGCCAGCAGTTTTAACCCGAAGACTGAAGCTTTCTTT. This gives the protein CASSFNPKTEAFF. The chain has TRBV2 and TRBJ1-1; no clear D. V lost 5 bases and J lost 5, with 12 bases in between. This CDR3 region has 13 residues. Germline-derived CDR1 and CDR2 are SNHLY and FYNNEI.

This rearrangement joins TRBV5-8 to TRBJ2-1; the D is unclear. CDR3 length: 13 amino acids. Germline CDR1 and CDR2: SGHTS and YDEGEE. V was clipped by 1 base and J by 3 bases, with 5 bases between them. CDR3 sequence reads: CASSLWFYNEQFF. The CDR3 region has the DNA TGTGCCAGCAGCTTGTGGTTCTACAATGAGCAGTTCTTC. The full variable domain, rest sourced from reference TRBV5-8 and TRBJ2-1, is EAGVTQSPTHLIKTRGQQATLRCSPISGHTSVYWYQQALGLGLQFLLWYDEGEERNRGNFPPRFSGRQFPNYSSELNVNALELEDSALYLCASSLWFYNEQFFGPGTRLTVL.

The chain has TRBV20-1 and TRBJ1-2, with TRBD1 matching over 7 bases. Germline V gene data show CDR1 as DFQATT and CDR2 as SNEGSKA (reference sequence). This CDR3 has 16 residues. After removal of 0 bases from V and 2 bases from J, the junction contained 9 bases not matched to a gene. As DNA, the CDR3 is TGCAGTGCTAGAGATCTGAAGGGGGCTTGGAACTATGGCTACACCTTC. Encoded protein: CSARDLKGAWNYGYTF.

The rearrangement joins TRBV18 to TRBJ1-6; D perhaps matches TRBD1 (5 bases). V was pared by 6 bases and J by 11 bases, with 17 bases between. Per germline, CDR1 KGHSH and CDR2 LQKENI. The CDR3 has 14 amino acids. CDR3: CASSHDRGSTPLHF. DNA of the CDR3: TGTGCCAGCTCGCACGACAGAGGTTCGACACCCCTCCACTTT.

This chain joins TRBV7-9 and TRBJ2-7; possibly TRBD2 for D (5 bases). CDR3 size: 13 residues. V gave up 1 base and J gave up 6 bases, with 10 bases separating them. CDR1 and CDR2 from the germline V gene are SEHNR and FQNEAQ (reference sequence). CDR3 residues: CASSLVRVGEQYF. CDR3 bases: TGTGCCAGCAGCTTAGTGCGGGTAGGCGAGCAGTACTTC.

This rearrangement joins TRBV7-8 to TRBJ1-5, with D uncertain. The CDR3 extends over 14 amino acids. Trimming removed 4 bases at V and 0 bases at J, with 7 bases between. CDR1 is SGHVS, CDR2 FQNEAQ, per germline. CDR3 DNA sequence: TGTGCCAGCAGCTACCGGATTAGCAATCAGCCCCAGCATTTT. This gives the protein CASSYRISNQPQHF.

This clonotype was seen repeatedly, ten times or more. The chain links TRBV5-8 to TRBJ1-5; TRBD1 matches 8 bases. The CDR3 runs to 14 residues. The V gene end was trimmed by 4 bases and the J gene end by 4 bases; junction bases not matched to a gene: 4. Germline loops: CDR1 SGHTS, CDR2 YDEGEE. This chain's CDR3 is CASSLRTGNQPQHF. In DNA, the CDR3 is TGTGCCAGCAGCCTACGGACAGGGAATCAGCCCCAGCATTTT.

This clonotype has just a few counts. V is TRBV28 and J is TRBJ1-2; weak D call: TRBD1 (5 bases). Trimming pared 7 bases from V and 6 bases from J, leaving 12 bases between. There are 12 residues in the CDR3. Germline-derived CDR1 and CDR2 are MDHEN and SYDVKM. CDR3 sequence (DNA): TGTGCCAGCACCGCGGTAGGGGATGGCTACACCTTC. Protein: CASTAVGDGYTF.

This clonotype was detected a few times. CDR3 in amino acids: CASSSGGRNYGYTF. Written as DNA, the CDR3 is TGTGCCAGCAGTTCCGGTGGCAGAAACTATGGCTACACCTTC. This chain joins TRBV28 and TRBJ1-2; D remains ambiguous. The CDR3 covers 14 residues. V lost 4 bases and J 2 bases, leaving 11 bases between the germline ends. Germline V CDR1 and CDR2: MDHEN, SYDVKM.

The chain links TRBV6-2 or TRBV6-3 to TRBJ1-2; D not certain. The CDR3 runs 14 residues. The germline V and J ends were trimmed by 2 bases and 1 base, with 8 bases remaining between them. Germline CDR1 MNHEY, CDR2 SVGEGT. Here the CDR3 reads CASSYDRSNYGYTF. CDR3 coding DNA: TGTGCCAGCAGTTACGACCGCAGTAACTATGGCTACACCTTC.

The table lists this clonotype with many counts. This chain connects TRBV11-2 to TRBJ2-1; D ambiguous. Trimming removed 5 bases from V and 2 bases from J, with 10 bases in between. Germline CDR1 and CDR2: SGHAT and FQNNGV. This CDR3 region has 14 residues. This chain's CDR3 is CASSPAGPYNEQFF. The CDR3 DNA follows: TGTGCCAGCAGCCCGGCAGGCCCCTACAATGAGCAGTTCTTC.

The rearrangement uses TRBV6-1 and TRBJ2-4; 8 nucleotides match TRBD2. Germline lookup yields CDR1 MNHNS and CDR2 SASEGT. There are 14 residues in the CDR3. Trimming took 7 bases from V and 8 from J; bases not matched to a gene: 10. The CDR3 DNA sequence: TGTGCCAGCAACGGAGCGGGAGATGTATACATTCAGTACTTC. Translated: CASNGAGDVYIQYF.

This clonotype came up a few times. Here the CDR3 reads CASSVQGKGQPQHF. CDR3 in DNA: TGTGCCAGCAGTGTGCAGGGAAAGGGTCAGCCCCAGCATTTT. This sequence joins TRBV2 and TRBJ1-5; the D gene is possibly TRBD1 (5 bases). V lost 4 bases and J lost 6, with 13 bases in between. This CDR3 spans 14 amino acids. Germline V gene data show CDR1 as SNHLY and CDR2 as FYNNEI.

This clonotype was seen more than once but under ten times. The gene calls are TRBV7-6 and TRBJ2-7, with D perhaps TRBD1 (6 bases). The CDR3 runs 14 residues. Trimming left V 4 bases short and J 3 bases short, with 13 bases between. Germline V lookup: CDR1 SGHVS, CDR2 FNYEAQ. The CDR3, as DNA: TGTGCCAGCAGCTCTCCGGGACACTTCTACGAGCAGTACTTC. Protein product: CASSSPGHFYEQYF.

J is TRBJ2-2 and V is TRBV4-1; 7 positions agree with TRBD2. CDR3 length: 16 amino acids. Per germline, CDR1 MGHRA and CDR2 YSYEKL. With 3 bases clipped from V and 5 bases from J, the junction kept 9 bases outside the gene matches. CDR3 residues: CASSQGLASGTGELFF. CDR3 nucleotides: TGCGCCAGCAGCCAGGGATTAGCTAGCGGTACCGGGGAGCTGTTTTTT.

V is TRBV29-1 and J is TRBJ1-1; TRBD1 matches 7 bases. CDR3 size: 15 residues. The V segment lost 6 bases and the J segment 7 bases; nucleotides outside the gene matches: 17. Per germline, CDR1 SQVTM and CDR2 ANQGSEA. CDR3 region: CSVHRDTGAYSEAFF. In nucleotides, the CDR3 is TGCAGCGTGCACCGAGATACAGGGGCCTACAGTGAAGCTTTCTTT.

The rearrangement joins TRBV4-3 to TRBJ1-5; D ambiguous. Germline CDR1 is LGHNA and CDR2 is YSLEER. The CDR3 runs 15 residues. Trimming pared 0 bases from V and 4 bases from J, leaving 10 bases between. The CDR3 reads CASSQDPEKNQPQHF. In DNA form, the CDR3 reads TGCGCCAGCAGCCAAGATCCAGAGAAGAATCAGCCCCAGCATTTT.

This rearrangement joins TRBV5-1 to TRBJ2-3; 9 nucleotides match TRBD1. V gave up 4 bases and J gave up 4 bases; unmatched junction bases: 4. The V gene's germline CDR1 is SGHRS and CDR2 YFSETQ. CDR3 size: 14 residues. Written as DNA, the CDR3 is TGCGCCAGCAGCGGCGGGACAGGGTCAGATACGCAGTATTTT. Its protein is CASSGGTGSDTQYF.

This clonotype was found many times. The chain employs TRBV5-1 and TRBJ2-2, with 12 bases that match TRBD2. The CDR3 runs to 15 residues. In germline, CDR1 is SGHRS, CDR2 YFSETQ. Trimming took 7 bases from V and 3 from J; bases not matched to a gene: 4. CDR3 coding DNA: TGCGCCAGCGGTCGGACTAGCGGGGACACCGGGGAGCTGTTTTTT. Amino acids: CASGRTSGDTGELFF.